This T cell receptor (beta chain) came from a study of blood T cell repertoires in COVID-19. The V end was cut by 3 bases, the J end by 5 bases, with 11 bases between. Germline CDR1 is KGHSH and CDR2 is LQKENI. There are 14 residues in the CDR3. Sequencing used immunoSEQ multiplex PCR; TCRdb keeps in-frame clones, though not all of them. The data hold about 230,000 clones, with around 84% observed a single time. The chain couples TRBV18 to TRBJ2-1; D is perhaps TRBD2 (6 bases). The receptor was derived from a man aged 35-49 years with acute or convalescent COVID-19. The sequenced sample was peripheral blood. The CDR3 loop reads CASSPSGGDNEQFF. The CDR3 DNA reads as TGTGCCAGCTCACCCAGCGGAGGGGACAATGAGCAGTTCTTC.